This T cell receptor beta chain emerged from a study of CD8 T cells in ankylosing spondylitis. Study-level results: Peripheral blood held disease-linked clones only at relatively low frequency, and these were CD8+.

In this sample, this clonotype turned up many times. Its antigen is not known. One entry per CDR3 protein, called by TCRdb with MiXCR from the 5' RACE reads. In the table there are 200,000 or so distinct CDR3 sequences, 15% to 20% of which are singletons. The CDR3 runs to 13 residues. V dropped 7 bases and J dropped 4; count of bases not matched to a gene: 5. The germline gives CDR1 SQVTM, CDR2 ANQGSEA. The chain has TRBV29-1 and TRBJ2-2; 8 bases align to TRBD1. This receptor was identified in a male donor aged 5 to 30 with ankylosing spondylitis or in good health (not recorded which). The specimen sequenced was blood, either unsorted or a sorted T cell fraction (not recorded which). In nucleotides, the CDR3 is TGCAGCGCCAGGGGGCGGGTCACCGGGGAGCTGTTTTTT. Its protein is CSARGRVTGELFF.